These 19 T cell receptor beta chains originate from one sample sequenced in a study of control samples from healthy donors and cancer patients. Sequenced by immunoSEQ multiplex PCR; TCRdb stores in-frame clones only, minus some. This sample yields around 58,000 clones, of which around 90% are seen a single time; roughly 3.8% belongs to the top ten. Sequences were obtained from blood. The receptors come from a middle-aged man in good health.

This clone occurred once. The chain couples TRBV5-1 to TRBJ2-7; 7 nucleotides line up with TRBD2. V lost 3 bases, J lost 3 bases, and 6 bases stayed unmatched. This CDR3 is built from 14 residues. CDR1 is SGHRS and CDR2 is YFSETQ in the germline V gene. The CDR3 region has the DNA TGCGCCAGCAGCTCCGACGGGACTATCTACGAGCAGTACTTC. Its translation: CASSSDGTIYEQYF.

The chain uses TRBV6-1 and TRBJ1-3; D is perhaps TRBD1 (6 bases). There are 17 residues in the CDR3. Trimming removed 1 base from V and 0 bases from J, with 13 bases in between. In germline, CDR1 is MNHNS, CDR2 SASEGT. CDR3 region: CASSEEAGVFSGNTIYF. The CDR3 nucleotides are TGTGCCAGCAGTGAAGAGGCAGGGGTCTTCTCTGGAAACACCATATATTTT.

The chain links TRBV6-2 or TRBV6-3 to TRBJ2-4; the D gene is possibly TRBD2 (5 bases). Germline assignment: CDR1 MNHEY and CDR2 SVGEGT. Trimming pared 3 bases from V and 0 bases from J, leaving 9 bases between. The length of the CDR3 is 15 residues. The CDR3 nucleotides are TGTGCCAGCAGTTATACCGGACTAGCCAAAAACATTCAGTACTTC. Protein sequence: CASSYTGLAKNIQYF.

This chain connects TRBV27 to TRBJ2-1; a possible D gene is TRBD1 (5 bases). CDR3 size: 16 residues. Germline CDR1 MNHEY, CDR2 SMNVEV (reference sequence). The germline V and J ends were trimmed by 5 bases and 0 bases, with 14 bases remaining between them. CDR3 protein: CASSPLGPSSYNEQFF. As DNA, the CDR3 is TGTGCCAGCAGTCCCCTGGGGCCTAGCTCCTACAATGAGCAGTTCTTC.

V and J are TRBV9 and TRBJ1-1; possible D gene TRBD1, 5 bases. Trimming took 3 bases from V and 0 from J, leaving 6 bases between them. The CDR3 runs 13 residues. Germline V gene data show CDR1 as SGDLS and CDR2 as YYNGEE. In nucleotides, the CDR3 is TGTGCCAGCAGCGGACAGATGAACACTGAAGCTTTCTTT. This codes for CASSGQMNTEAFF.

The rearrangement links TRBV18 to TRBJ1-3; D may be TRBD1 (5 bases). V was pared by 4 bases and J by 3 bases, with 13 bases between. The CDR3 has 15 residues. Germline V gene sequence: CDR1 KGHSH, CDR2 LQKENI. In nucleotides, the CDR3 is TGTGCCAGCTCACGGGGGGATTCAATTGGAAACACCATATATTTT. Amino acids: CASSRGDSIGNTIYF. The variable domain in full, with the rest retrieved from reference TRBV18 and TRBJ1-3, is NAGVMQNPRHLVRRRGQEARLRCSPMKGHSHVYWYRQLPEEGLKFMVYLQKENIIDESGMPKERFSAEFPKEGPSILRIQQVVRGDSAAYFCASSRGDSIGNTIYFGEGSWLTVV.

As DNA, the CDR3 is TGCGCCAGCAGCTTTACAGGGGGCGCGGGTTACGAGCAGTACTTC. This translates into CASSFTGGAGYEQYF. The rearrangement links TRBV5-1 to TRBJ2-7, with TRBD1 identical over 9 bases. V shed 2 bases and J 4 bases; nucleotides not matched to a gene: 7. Germline loops: CDR1 SGHRS, CDR2 YFSETQ. The CDR3 has 15 residues.

The chain links TRBV19 to TRBJ2-1; 10 positions match TRBD1. This CDR3 region has 18 residues. Germline V CDR1 and CDR2: LNHDA, SQIVND (reference sequence). The J segment lost 7 bases and the V segment lost 1 base, leaving 13 bases of the junction unmatched. Here the CDR3 DNA reads TGTGCCAGTAGTATAGGTTATGGTGGGGACAGGGGAAGGAATGAGCAGTTCTTC. It yields the protein CASSIGYGGDRGRNEQFF.

This clone was observed a few times. The V call is TRBV7-2, the J call TRBJ2-1, with D perhaps matching TRBD2 (6 bases). Trimming pared 5 bases from V and 5 bases from J, leaving 13 bases between. Germline CDR1 and CDR2: SGHTA and FQGNSA. This CDR3 has 14 amino acids. CDR3 in DNA: TGTGCCAGCAGCCTCGGGACTTTCGACAATGAGCAGTTCTTC. It is translated as CASSLGTFDNEQFF.

This clone has a handful of counts. The V gene is TRBV5-1, the J gene TRBJ1-1; D remains ambiguous. Germline CDR1 SGHRS, CDR2 YFSETQ. The CDR3 length is 12 residues. Trimming removed 6 bases from V and 2 bases from J, with 8 bases in between. The DNA of the CDR3 is TGCGCCAGCAAAGATACAAACACTGAAGCTTTCTTT. It encodes CASKDTNTEAFF.

The chain links TRBV28 to TRBJ2-7; unclear D gene. Germline-derived CDR1 and CDR2 are MDHEN and SYDVKM. The CDR3 totals 12 residues. V was trimmed by 2 bases and J by 1 base, leaving 3 bases between them. The CDR3 DNA sequence: TGTGCCAGCAGTTTAGAGTCCTACGAGCAGTACTTC. It specifies CASSLESYEQYF.

The chain joins TRBV10-3 to TRBJ1-5, with D possibly TRBD1 on 6 matching bases. Germline V gene sequence: CDR1 ENHRY, CDR2 SYGVKD. Trimming stripped 6 bases from V and 5 bases from J, with 11 bases between. The CDR3 spans 13 residues. Here the CDR3 DNA reads TGTGCCATCAGCGAGGGGGGGGATCAGCCCCAGCATTTT. Its protein product is CAISEGGDQPQHF.

This clone came up once. The V and J genes are TRBV6-1 and TRBJ1-4; no definite D call. CDR1 and CDR2 from the germline V gene are MNHNS and SASEGT. Trimming left V 0 bases short and J 5 bases short, with 13 bases between. This CDR3 spans 16 amino acids. The CDR3 reads CASSEAWSPGNEKLFF. DNA for the CDR3: TGTGCCAGCAGTGAAGCGTGGAGCCCGGGGAATGAAAAACTGTTTTTT.

V usage is TRBV9 and J usage is TRBJ2-5; D not certain. With 0 bases removed from V and 3 bases from J, the gap between germline ends came to 9 bases. In germline, CDR1 is SGDLS, CDR2 YYNGEE. The CDR3 spans 14 residues. CDR3 protein: CASSVGTEKETQYF. The CDR3 DNA follows: TGTGCCAGCAGCGTAGGCACTGAGAAAGAGACCCAGTACTTC.

The J gene is TRBJ2-7, the V gene TRBV7-9; D not certain. V was clipped by 5 bases and J by 6 bases, with 8 bases between them. There are 11 residues in the CDR3. The germline gives CDR1 SEHNR, CDR2 FQNEAQ (reference sequence). The CDR3 region is CASSPHFEQYF. For the CDR3, the DNA is TGTGCCAGCAGCCCCCATTTCGAGCAGTACTTC.

The rearrangement uses TRBV10-2 and TRBJ1-5; D gene uncertain. Per germline, CDR1 WSHSY and CDR2 SAAADI. The V end was cut by 6 bases, the J end by 7 bases, with 16 bases between. CDR3 length: 14 amino acids. CDR3 region: CASRADTGGQPQHF. CDR3 DNA sequence: TGCGCCAGCAGGGCCGACACCGGAGGCCAGCCCCAGCATTTT.

The V gene is TRBV11-2, the J gene TRBJ2-3; 10 bases align to TRBD2. The germline gives CDR1 SGHAT, CDR2 FQNNGV. This CDR3 region has 15 residues. The V gene end was trimmed by 5 bases and the J gene end by 6 bases; junction bases not matched to a gene: 8. The CDR3 region is CASSDLAGVLDTQYF. The DNA of the CDR3 is TGTGCCAGCAGCGACCTAGCGGGAGTTTTGGATACGCAGTATTTT.

The genes are TRBV7-8 and TRBJ2-7, with 7 bases identical to TRBD2. V lost 4 bases and J lost 5; bases outside the gene matches: 14. Germline V lookup: CDR1 SGHVS, CDR2 FQNEAQ. CDR3 length: 16 amino acids. The CDR3 nucleotides are TGTGCCAGCAGCTCCGAAAACGCGGGAGTCTTACACGAGCAGTACTTC. Its translation: CASSSENAGVLHEQYF.

The V gene is TRBV5-4, the J gene TRBJ2-7, with 8 positions matching TRBD2. The J segment lost 5 bases and the V segment lost 4 bases, leaving 14 bases of the junction unmatched. The CDR3 is made up of 16 amino acids. Germline V gives CDR1 SGHNT, CDR2 YYREEE (reference sequence). This CDR3 is CASSQLGAGEIDEQYF. DNA for the CDR3: TGTGCCAGCAGCCAGCTGGGAGCGGGAGAGATCGACGAGCAGTACTTC.